In this sample, the clone carrying this TCR beta chain turned up once. The data were taken from a study of neoadjuvant anti-PD-1 for oral cavity cancer. Germline values: CDR1 LNHNV, CDR2 YYDKDF (reference sequence). V shed 5 bases, J shed 6 bases, and the junction held 10 bases outside the gene matches. The CDR3 totals 16 residues. Assay: immunoSEQ multiplex PCR; the TCRdb copy retains only in-frame clones and omits some. The sample records 5,500 to 8,500 clones, around 76% being singletons. This material consisted of PBMCs, taken before nivolumab (anti-PD-1) treatment. The origin of this receptor is a person between 40 and 85 years old with oral cavity squamous cell carcinoma. The chain couples TRBV15 to TRBJ2-2; 9 bases map to TRBD1. CDR3 amino acids: CATSGPGQGSPGELFF. Written as DNA, the CDR3 is TGTGCCACCAGCGGACCGGGACAGGGAAGCCCCGGGGAGCTGTTTTTT.